A single sample gave rise to the 20 T cell receptor beta chains below, sequenced in a study of shared clonotypes between healthy human individuals. Naive CD8 cells lacked CD45RO, underwent positive selection for CCR7 and left out terminally differentiated effector memory CD45RA+ cells. The protocol was immunoSEQ multiplex PCR, while the TCRdb copy is restricted to in-frame clones and leaves out a portion. Counted here are about 2.2 million clones, 85% to 95% occurring once; the ten biggest clones make up around 1.7%. Input material: naive CD8+ T cells from PBMCs. The source of these receptors is a man in his late teens or twenties in good health. Some clones in this sample may be carry-over from other donors' samples.

The chain employs TRBV5-1 and TRBJ2-7; D possibly uses TRBD1 or TRBD2 (7 bases each). From germline, CDR1 is SGHRS and CDR2 YFSETQ. The CDR3 is 17 amino acids. The ends were cut back, 1 base at V and 2 bases at J, with 19 bases in the middle. In DNA, the CDR3 is TGCGCCAGCAGCTTGCTCTCCCGCCAGGGGGGGGCCTACGAGCAGTACTTC. It is translated as CASSLLSRQGGAYEQYF.

The rearrangement uses TRBV19 and TRBJ1-1; 8 bases match TRBD1. This CDR3 spans 17 amino acids. Germline assignment: CDR1 LNHDA and CDR2 SQIVND (reference sequence). V gave up 3 bases and J gave up 1 base; unmatched junction bases: 10. The CDR3 DNA follows: TGTGCCAGTAGTATTTGGGAAAGACAGGGGCCGAACACTGAAGCTTTCTTT. Its translation is CASSIWERQGPNTEAFF. Full variable domain (outside the CDR3, taken from reference TRBV19 and TRBJ1-1): DGGITQSPKYLFRKEGQNVTLSCEQNLNHDAMYWYRQDPGQGLRLIYYSQIVNDFQKGDIAEGYSVSREKKESFPLTVTSAQKNPTAFYLCASSIWERQGPNTEAFFGQGTRLTVV.

With regard to this clone: Within the sample, other DNA sequences also encode this same CDR3. The gene calls are TRBV5-1 and TRBJ2-7; the match to TRBD1 covers 8 bases. V shed 2 bases and J 3 bases; nucleotides not matched to a gene: 1. The CDR3 has 13 residues. Per germline, CDR1 SGHRS and CDR2 YFSETQ. The chain's CDR3 is CASSLTGGYEQYF. The CDR3 nucleotides are TGCGCCAGCAGCTTAACAGGGGGCTACGAGCAGTACTTC.

Comment on this clone: A read error may account for a junction end that differs from germline. V usage is TRBV11-3 and J usage is TRBJ2-5; D may be TRBD2 (5 bases). Germline V gene lookup returns CDR1 SGHNT and CDR2 YENEEA. The CDR3 is made up of 12 amino acids. CDR3 sequence: CASSSRGDVLHF. The CDR3 nucleotides are TGTGCCAGCAGCTCTCGGGGAGACGTATTACACTTC.

V is TRBV27 and J is TRBJ2-7, with 10 bases lining up with TRBD2. The CDR3 sequence is 18 residues long. V dropped 2 bases and J dropped 6; count of bases not matched to a gene: 16. Germline values: CDR1 MNHEY, CDR2 SMNVEV (reference sequence). CDR3 sequence reads: CASSLDGLAAQSICEQYF. CDR3 DNA sequence: TGTGCCAGCAGTTTAGACGGACTAGCGGCCCAGAGTATCTGCGAGCAGTACTTC.

The gene calls are TRBV27 and TRBJ2-3; 7 bases are shared with TRBD1. The CDR3 consists of 15 residues. Germline loops: CDR1 MNHEY, CDR2 SMNVEV (reference sequence). V lost 6 bases, J lost 2 bases, and 8 bases stayed unmatched. The CDR3 is CASRNRDSHTDTQYF. CDR3 in DNA: TGTGCCAGCAGAAACCGGGACAGCCACACAGATACGCAGTATTTT.

The chain carries TRBV27 and TRBJ2-2; 8 bases agree with TRBD1. Germline-derived CDR1 and CDR2 are MNHEY and SMNVEV (reference sequence). Trimming cost V 4 bases and J 1 base; bases outside gene matches: 11. The CDR3 has 18 amino acids. CDR3 in amino acids: CASSSLPGQGLNTGELFF. CDR3 coding DNA: TGTGCCAGCAGTTCCCTCCCCGGACAGGGCTTGAACACCGGGGAGCTGTTTTTT.

The chain uses TRBV4-1 and TRBJ1-5; D is unclear. Germline V gene sequence: CDR1 MGHRA, CDR2 YSYEKL. The CDR3 is made up of 13 amino acids. V was cut by 4 bases and J by 11 bases, with 15 bases left in between. The CDR3 spells CASSPEQPEAQHF. CDR3 nucleotide sequence: TGCGCCAGCAGCCCAGAACAACCCGAAGCCCAGCATTTT.

The chain couples TRBV11-2 to TRBJ2-1; tentative D call: TRBD2 (6 bases). CDR3 length equals 15 residues. Per germline, CDR1 SGHAT and CDR2 FQNNGV. The ends were cut back, 2 bases at V and 2 bases at J, with 10 bases in the middle. The CDR3 loop is CASSLRRGPYNEQFF. As DNA, the CDR3 is TGTGCCAGCAGCTTACGGAGGGGTCCCTACAATGAGCAGTTCTTC.

The chain employs TRBV6-1 and TRBJ2-5, with D unclear. CDR3 length: 14 residues. Looked up from germline, CDR1 is MNHNS and CDR2 is SASEGT. Between the trimmed V and J ends, which lost 6 bases and 4 bases, there was a span of 15 bases. The CDR3 DNA follows: TGTGCCAGCAGCCGAAATCGCTTGGGAGAGACCCAGTACTTC. Translating it yields CASSRNRLGETQYF.

The V call is TRBV6-1, the J call TRBJ2-7; TRBD1 matches 10 bases. Germline CDR1 reads MNHNS; CDR2 reads SASEGT. The length of the CDR3 is 15 residues. With V trimmed by 5 bases and J by 3 bases, 7 bases remained unmatched. CDR3 in DNA: TGTGCCAGCAGTCTACGGGACAGGGGCAGCTACGAGCAGTACTTC. Its translation is CASSLRDRGSYEQYF.

V is TRBV7-9 and J is TRBJ2-3, with 8 positions matching TRBD2. Losses at the gene ends were 5 bases for V and 5 bases for J; bases not matched to a gene: 12. This CDR3 is built from 16 residues. The germline V gene encodes CDR1 SEHNR and CDR2 FQNEAQ (reference sequence). CDR3 in DNA: TGTGCCAGCAGCCCGAGCACGGGAGGGCCCAAAGATACGCAGTATTTT. It encodes CASSPSTGGPKDTQYF. Based on the CDR3 plus reference TRBV7-9 and TRBJ2-3, the full variable domain is DTGVSQNPRHKITKRGQNVTFRCDPISEHNRLYWYRQTLGQGPEFLTYFQNEAQLEKSRLLSDRFSAERPKGSFSTLEIQRTEQGDSAMYLCASSPSTGGPKDTQYFGPGTRLTVL.

V is TRBV28 and J is TRBJ1-1; a weak D match, TRBD1 (5 bases). Trimming took off 8 bases at V and 1 base at J, with 8 bases between the two ends. The CDR3 runs to 12 residues. The germline CDR1 and CDR2 sequences are MDHEN and SYDVKM. CDR3 protein: CASVGGNTEAFF. In nucleotides, the CDR3 is TGTGCCAGCGTCGGGGGGAACACTGAAGCTTTCTTT.

The chain combines TRBV19 with TRBJ2-7; a possible D gene is TRBD1 (6 bases). The V gene lost 3 bases and the J gene lost 3 bases, with 12 bases spanning the gap. The CDR3 loop spans 14 amino acids. CDR1 LNHDA and CDR2 SQIVND come from the germline V gene (reference sequence). The CDR3 spells CASSMGRGFYEQYF. The CDR3 region has the DNA TGTGCCAGTAGTATGGGCAGGGGTTTCTACGAGCAGTACTTC.

This sequence joins TRBV5-1 and TRBJ2-7; 11 bases fit TRBD2. This CDR3 is 17 amino acids long. Unmatched junction bases numbered 8, after V lost 3 bases and J lost 0 bases. CDR1 is SGHRS, CDR2 YFSETQ, per germline. The CDR3 is CASSSTLTSGSSYEQYF. In DNA form, the CDR3 reads TGCGCCAGCAGCTCCACCCTCACTAGCGGGAGCTCCTACGAGCAGTACTTC.

J is TRBJ2-7 and V is TRBV6-5; TRBD1 is a possible D gene (6 bases). Germline CDR1 MNHEY, CDR2 SVGAGI. V lost 2 bases and J lost 5, with 10 bases in between. The CDR3 is 13 amino acids. Here the CDR3 reads CASSYGQGNEQYF. The CDR3 DNA reads as TGTGCCAGCAGTTACGGGCAGGGGAACGAGCAGTACTTC.

The sample holds one count of this clone. CDR3 protein: CASSDRAWNTEAFF. For the CDR3, the DNA is TGTGCCAGCAGTGATCGGGCCTGGAACACTGAAGCTTTCTTT. The gene calls are TRBV2 and TRBJ1-1; D is uncertain. V was trimmed by 3 bases and J by 1 base, leaving 9 bases between them. The CDR3 covers 14 residues. CDR1 is SNHLY, CDR2 FYNNEI, per germline.

The chain joins TRBV10-3 to TRBJ2-7; TRBD2 might be the D (5 bases). This CDR3 has 14 residues. Germline V gives CDR1 ENHRY, CDR2 SYGVKD. V shed 0 bases and J shed 0 bases, with 6 bases lying between them. The CDR3 here is CAISESSGSYEQYF. The CDR3 DNA reads TGTGCCATCAGTGAGTCCAGCGGCTCCTACGAGCAGTACTTC.

The table lists this clone with a few counts. V usage is TRBV10-3 and J usage is TRBJ1-1; no reliable D call. Germline-derived CDR1 and CDR2 are ENHRY and SYGVKD. Trimming stripped 10 bases from V and 0 bases from J, with 6 bases between. The CDR3 loop spans 11 amino acids. In nucleotides, the CDR3 is TGTGCCACCCGAATGAACACTGAAGCTTTCTTT. As protein: CATRMNTEAFF.

The gene calls are TRBV29-1 and TRBJ2-1; TRBD2 aligns across 7 bases. Germline V gene lookup returns CDR1 SQVTM and CDR2 ANQGSEA. The V and J ends lost 3 bases and 4 bases, in that order; junction bases with no gene match: 15. The CDR3 has 17 amino acids. The CDR3 loop reads CSVEGLGPAGVYNEQFF. The CDR3 region has the DNA TGCAGCGTTGAGGGTTTAGGCCCGGCGGGGGTTTACAATGAGCAGTTCTTC.